The present entry profiles one T cell receptor (beta chain) with its context. Germline V CDR1 and CDR2: GTSNPN, SVGIG (reference sequence). With 5 bases removed from V and 0 bases from J, the gap between germline ends came to 13 bases. There are 14 residues in the CDR3. The sample comes from a study of blood T cell repertoires in COVID-19. Across the whole study: Sites in the United States, Italy and Spain provided acute and convalescent COVID-19 samples.

In the original workflow: Quantification of nucleated cells was approximated via reference gene primer amplification. Clones were read by immunoSEQ multiplex PCR, and TCRdb kept only the in-frame ones, dropping some. V and J calls and clone size are as listed in that table; D and trimming were resolved from the DNA. The sample has about 180,000 clones, 65% to 90% seen once. The source is a man in his forties or fifties with active or convalescent COVID-19. The chain carries TRBV30 and TRBJ1-1; D is possibly TRBD1 (6 bases). Material for sequencing was peripheral blood. CDR3 coding DNA: TGTGCCTGGGGTACTAACAGGGTGAACACTGAAGCTTTCTTT. Residues: CAWGTNRVNTEAFF. Based on the CDR3 plus reference TRBV30 and TRBJ1-1, the full variable domain is SQTIHQWPATLVQPVGSPLSLECTVEGTSNPNLYWYRQAAGRGLQLLFYSVGIGQISSEVPQNLSASRPQDRQFILSSKKLLLSDSGFYLCAWGTNRVNTEAFFGQGTRLTVV.